The 13 T cell receptor beta chains given below trace back to one sample, sequenced in a study of blood T cells in healthy people across ages. The use of a sample-barcoded 5' primer and a J-beta primer mix characterized a second PCR of roughly 6 to 12 cycles. TCRdb called the 5' RACE reads again in MiXCR, with one record for every CDR3 protein. The sample has about 1.6 million distinct CDR3 sequences, about 32% seen once. The sequenced material came from blood. The receptor set was obtained from a woman aged 30 to 39 in good health.

The CDR3 spells CASAERQGTEAFF. CDR3 sequence (DNA): TGTGCCAGCGCTGAGAGGCAGGGCACTGAAGCTTTCTTT. The chain has TRBV6-1 and TRBJ1-1, with D maybe TRBD1 (5 bases). The germline V gene has CDR1 MNHNS and CDR2 SASEGT. V was clipped by 8 bases and J by 4 bases, with 14 bases between them. This CDR3 is 13 amino acids long.

This clonotype has more than one count but fewer than ten. This CDR3 reads CSATRTEAFF. CDR3 sequence (DNA): TGCAGTGCTACCAGGACTGAAGCTTTCTTT. The chain couples TRBV20-1 to TRBJ1-1; unclear D gene. Germline values: CDR1 DFQATT, CDR2 SNEGSKA (reference sequence). The CDR3 spans 10 residues. V lost 4 bases and J lost 5, with 5 bases in between.

V is TRBV2 and J is TRBJ1-2; 9 bases match TRBD1. CDR3 length equals 13 residues. Germline V lookup: CDR1 SNHLY, CDR2 FYNNEI. The ends lost 7 bases at V and 7 bases at J; junction bases unmatched: 7. The CDR3 DNA follows: TGTGCCAGCACCGGGACAGGGAGGTCTGGCTACACCTTC. Its translation: CASTGTGRSGYTF.

The genes are TRBV2 and TRBJ2-4; D could derive from TRBD1 or TRBD2 (5 bases each). The germline V gene encodes CDR1 SNHLY and CDR2 FYNNEI. Trimming took off 4 bases at V and 1 base at J, with 8 bases between the two ends. This CDR3 is built from 14 residues. The CDR3 DNA reads TGTGCCAGCAGTGGGGGGTCGGCCAAAAACATTCAGTACTTC. Its protein is CASSGGSAKNIQYF.

The chain carries TRBV5-1 and TRBJ2-1; 14 bases line up with TRBD2. Unmatched junction bases numbered 14, after V lost 2 bases and J lost 7 bases. CDR1 is SGHRS and CDR2 is YFSETQ in the germline V gene. This CDR3 contains 19 residues. CDR3 loop: CASSFSPLGLAGVVNEQFF. CDR3 bases: TGCGCCAGCAGCTTCTCTCCCCTGGGACTAGCGGGAGTTGTGAATGAGCAGTTCTTC.

The rearrangement links TRBV18 to TRBJ2-3, with D unclear. CDR1 and CDR2 (germline): KGHSH, LQKENI. This CDR3 is 13 amino acids long. V was shortened by 1 base and J by 10 bases, with 12 bases between the two germline ends. Here the CDR3 reads CASSPQSDDAQYF. The CDR3 nucleotides are TGTGCCAGCTCACCACAGTCGGATGATGCGCAGTATTTT.

The rearrangement joins TRBV20-1 to TRBJ1-2; D perhaps matches TRBD1 (5 bases). Germline CDR1 and CDR2: DFQATT and SNEGSKA (reference sequence). V was cut by 6 bases and J by 6 bases, with 17 bases left in between. The CDR3 spans 13 residues. CDR3 residues: CSAEPDSINGYTF. Here the CDR3 DNA reads TGCAGTGCAGAACCCGACAGTATCAATGGCTACACCTTC.

This chain links TRBV20-1 with TRBJ1-2, with 7 bases lining up with TRBD1. This CDR3 has 15 residues. Germline V lookup: CDR1 DFQATT, CDR2 SNEGSKA (reference sequence). V was pared by 3 bases and J by 4 bases, with 11 bases of the junction left unmatched. CDR3 sequence: CSARGGQLAPYGYTF. CDR3 DNA sequence: TGCAGTGCTAGGGGGGGACAGTTGGCCCCCTATGGCTACACCTTC.

The chain uses TRBV5-1 and TRBJ1-1; D gene unclear. CDR1 is SGHRS and CDR2 is YFSETQ in the germline V gene. CDR3 size: 15 residues. V was clipped by 0 bases and J by 0 bases, with 9 bases between them. The CDR3 loop reads CASSLEQTMNTEAFF. In DNA form, the CDR3 reads TGCGCCAGCAGCTTGGAACAGACCATGAACACTGAAGCTTTCTTT.

The V call is TRBV7-9, the J call TRBJ2-7; 10 bases align to TRBD1. The trim removed 8 bases at V and 3 bases at J, leaving 10 bases unmatched. Germline CDR1 and CDR2: SEHNR and FQNEAQ (reference sequence). The CDR3 has 15 residues. The CDR3 loop is CASARGQGWFYEQYF. In DNA, the CDR3 is TGTGCCAGCGCGAGGGGACAGGGGTGGTTCTACGAGCAGTACTTC.

The V and J genes are TRBV20-1 and TRBJ1-4, with D possibly matching TRBD1 (5 bases). The V end was cut by 6 bases, the J end by 5 bases, with 13 bases between. The CDR3 contains 13 residues. CDR1 and CDR2 (germline): DFQATT, SNEGSKA (reference sequence). CDR3 nucleotide sequence: TGCAGTGCACGATTGGGGGAGAATGAAAAACTGTTTTTT. Translated, it gives CSARLGENEKLFF.

There are a few counts of this clonotype. CDR3 in amino acids: CASSLEGRYSYEQYF. The DNA of the CDR3 is TGTGCCAGCAGCTTAGAGGGTCGGTATTCCTACGAGCAGTACTTC. The V and J genes are TRBV7-9 and TRBJ2-7; no clear D. There are 15 residues in the CDR3. Trimming pared 1 base from V and 1 base from J, leaving 11 bases between. CDR1 SEHNR and CDR2 FQNEAQ come from the germline V gene (reference sequence).

The genes are TRBV28 and TRBJ2-7; 11 bases line up with TRBD1. Germline V gives CDR1 MDHEN, CDR2 SYDVKM. The CDR3 is made up of 14 amino acids. The V and J ends lost 1 base and 9 bases, in that order; junction bases with no gene match: 5. Written as DNA, the CDR3 is TGTGCCAGCAGTTTATTCGGACAGGGGGCAGCGCAGTACTTC. This gives the protein CASSLFGQGAAQYF.